A single sample gave rise to the 18 T cell receptor beta chains below, sequenced in a study of blood T cells in healthy people across ages. A sample-barcoded 5' primer and a J-beta primer mix were used in a second PCR of roughly 6 to 11 cycles. TCRdb analysed the 5' RACE reads with MiXCR anew, one entry per CDR3 protein. The sample lists some 1.4 million distinct CDR3 sequences; 42% were seen once. The specimen sequenced was blood. The source of these receptors is a young woman in good health.

The CDR3 loop reads CASSQRQGMGEAFF. DNA for the CDR3: TGTGCCAGTAGCCAACGACAGGGGATGGGTGAAGCTTTCTTT. The rearrangement uses TRBV19 and TRBJ1-1; 8 positions match TRBD1. The V gene end was trimmed by 6 bases and the J gene end by 7 bases; junction bases not matched to a gene: 10. This CDR3 is built from 14 residues. Germline V gene data show CDR1 as LNHDA and CDR2 as SQIVND (reference sequence). Looking up the rest from reference TRBV19 and TRBJ1-1 gives the full variable domain: DGGITQSPKYLFRKEGQNVTLSCEQNLNHDAMYWYRQDPGQGLRLIYYSQIVNDFQKGDIAEGYSVSREKKESFPLTVTSAQKNPTAFYLCASSQRQGMGEAFFGQGTRLTVV.

This chain uses TRBV28 with TRBJ2-1; 12 positions match TRBD2. The CDR3 extends over 17 amino acids. V lost 6 bases, J lost 4 bases, and 10 bases stayed unmatched. Germline values: CDR1 MDHEN, CDR2 SYDVKM. DNA for the CDR3: TGTGCCAGCAGCAGACTAGCGGGAGCCATAGAGTACAATGAGCAGTTCTTC. This gives the protein CASSRLAGAIEYNEQFF.

In the case of this clonotype: A clone one base away is much larger, so this may be a read error. In DNA, the CDR3 is TGCGCCAGCAGCCAAGTGCCTGAAACCTACGAGCAGTACTTC. As protein: CASSQVPETYEQYF. The genes are TRBV4-1 and TRBJ2-7; D is ambiguous. Trimming cost V 1 base and J 2 bases, with 9 bases left between them. Germline V gives CDR1 MGHRA, CDR2 YSYEKL. This CDR3 comprises 14 residues.

CDR3 region: CASRRGLANTEAFF. In DNA form, the CDR3 reads TGTGCCAGCCGAAGAGGCCTCGCGAACACTGAAGCTTTCTTT. This chain uses TRBV9 with TRBJ1-1; no reliable D call. The germline V gene encodes CDR1 SGDLS and CDR2 YYNGEE. CDR3 length: 14 residues. V lost 7 bases and J 1 base, leaving 14 bases between the germline ends. Variable domain in full (rest from reference TRBV9 and TRBJ1-1): DSGVTQTPKHLITATGQRVTLRCSPRSGDLSVYWYQQSLDQGLQFLIQYYNGEERAKGNILERFSAQQFPDLHSELNLSSLELGDSALYFCASRRGLANTEAFFGQGTRLTVV.

The chain links TRBV6-1 to TRBJ2-7, with D possibly matching TRBD1 (6 bases). The V end was cut by 4 bases, the J end by 2 bases, with 15 bases between. The germline CDR1 and CDR2 sequences are MNHNS and SASEGT. The CDR3 consists of 15 residues. In nucleotides, the CDR3 is TGTGCCAGCAGTGTCCAAACAGGGAACCCCTACGAGCAGTACTTC. Its translation is CASSVQTGNPYEQYF.

The rearrangement uses TRBV12-3 or TRBV12-4 and TRBJ2-1, with 10 nucleotides matching TRBD2. The tail of the sequence fits TRBJ2-7 better, so the J call may be wrong. CDR3 length: 16 residues. CDR3 DNA: TGTGCCAGCAGTTTGGACCTAGCGGGGGCGCGCAATGAGCAGTACTTC. This codes for CASSLDLAGARNEQYF.

The V call is TRBV29-1, the J call TRBJ2-7; D remains unclear. CDR3 length equals 17 residues. Per germline, CDR1 SQVTM and CDR2 ANQGSEA. V gave up 4 bases and J gave up 1 base, with 23 bases separating them. The CDR3 coding sequence is TGCAGCGTTGTGGATTACTCGGGCCGTTTCCCTTCCTACGAGCAGTACTTC. It encodes CSVVDYSGRFPSYEQYF.

The gene calls are TRBV4-1 and TRBJ2-1; 10 nucleotides line up with TRBD2. The germline V gene has CDR1 MGHRA and CDR2 YSYEKL. The CDR3 sequence is 16 residues long. Trimming took 1 base from V and 2 from J; bases not matched to a gene: 2. The DNA for the CDR3 is TGCGCCAGCAGCCAAGGAAGCGGGGGGGCCTACAATGAGCAGTTCTTC. Encoded protein: CASSQGSGGAYNEQFF.

This clonotype has more than one count but fewer than ten. The rearrangement uses TRBV9 and TRBJ1-6; D unclear. The CDR3 runs 15 residues. The germline CDR1 and CDR2 sequences are SGDLS and YYNGEE. V lost 4 bases and J 7 bases, leaving 15 bases between the germline ends. CDR3 in amino acids: CASSPRSEKNSPLHF. As DNA, the CDR3 is TGTGCCAGCAGCCCGAGGTCGGAGAAAAATTCACCCCTCCACTTT.

This clonotype was detected a few times. V usage is TRBV20-1 and J usage is TRBJ2-7, with TRBD2 matching over 12 bases. The CDR3 is made up of 17 amino acids. Germline V gives CDR1 DFQATT, CDR2 SNEGSKA (reference sequence). With V trimmed by 0 bases and J by 5 bases, 11 bases remained unmatched. The CDR3 loop is CSARDMTSGSFLHEQYF. Written as DNA, the CDR3 is TGCAGTGCTAGAGACATGACTAGCGGGAGCTTTCTCCACGAGCAGTACTTC.

CDR3 residues: CATSKEYQETQYF. The CDR3 region has the DNA TGTGCCACCTCGAAGGAGTACCAAGAGACCCAGTACTTC. This chain joins TRBV6-2 or TRBV6-3 and TRBJ2-5, with no clear D. V lost 10 bases to trimming and J lost 0 bases, with 12 bases between them. CDR1 is MNHEY and CDR2 is SVGEGT in the germline V gene. The CDR3 consists of 13 residues.

The chain is built from TRBV20-1 and TRBJ2-7, with 10 bases matching TRBD2. Germline V gene sequence: CDR1 DFQATT, CDR2 SNEGSKA (reference sequence). The CDR3 runs to 15 residues. Losses at the gene ends were 2 bases for V and 4 bases for J; bases not matched to a gene: 8. CDR3 coding DNA: TGCAGTGCTAGATCTAGCGGGAGAGTCGGTTACGAGCAGTACTTC. This gives the protein CSARSSGRVGYEQYF.

The genes are TRBV4-1 and TRBJ1-2; 7 bases are a match to TRBD1. The CDR3 runs 16 residues. V lost 1 base to trimming and J lost 6 bases; unmatched junction nucleotides: 11. Germline lookup yields CDR1 MGHRA and CDR2 YSYEKL. This chain's CDR3 is CASSQVWKGAEDGYTF. The CDR3 DNA reads TGCGCCAGCAGCCAAGTATGGAAGGGGGCAGAAGATGGCTACACCTTC.

The chain has TRBV6-5 and TRBJ2-1; 9 nucleotides align to TRBD1. Germline V gene data show CDR1 as MNHEY and CDR2 as SVGAGI. Trimming cost V 11 bases and J 8 bases; bases outside gene matches: 13. The CDR3 runs to 14 residues. This CDR3 is CASWDRAKVDEQFF. CDR3 DNA sequence: TGTGCCTCCTGGGACAGGGCTAAAGTCGATGAGCAGTTCTTC.

The V call is TRBV12-3 or TRBV12-4, the J call TRBJ2-3; no clear D. The CDR3 contains 11 residues. V lost 10 bases and J 6 bases, leaving 11 bases between the germline ends. For the CDR3, the DNA is TGTGCCACCAGCACCGGGGATACGCAGTATTTT. It translates to CATSTGDTQYF.

This clonotype was picked up one time. The chain couples TRBV6-6 to TRBJ1-1; D gene uncertain. The CDR3 spans 15 residues. Germline CDR1 is MNHNY and CDR2 is SVGAGI (reference sequence). Trimming removed 2 bases at V and 3 bases at J, with 13 bases between. The CDR3 bases are TGTGCCAGCAGTTACGTCCGGGTCGGGGACACTGAAGCTTTCTTT. This codes for CASSYVRVGDTEAFF.

The chain recombines TRBV28 with TRBJ2-7; no firm D call. The germline V gene encodes CDR1 MDHEN and CDR2 SYDVKM. V was pared by 6 bases and J by 6 bases, with 21 bases between. The CDR3 is 15 residues long. CDR3 in amino acids: CASRISRTLKSEQYF. The CDR3, as DNA: TGTGCCAGCAGAATCAGCAGGACCCTTAAGTCCGAGCAGTACTTC.

This clonotype has a single count. The genes are TRBV4-1 and TRBJ2-7; possibly TRBD1 for D (6 bases). V lost 0 bases to trimming and J lost 5 bases, with 11 bases between them. Germline V CDR1 and CDR2: MGHRA, YSYEKL. This CDR3 comprises 14 residues. In nucleotides, the CDR3 is TGCGCCAGCAGCCAAGACAGGGGCCGTAACGAGCAGTACTTC. Translating it yields CASSQDRGRNEQYF.